A selection of T cell receptor beta chains follows, all from one sample in a study of cytomegalovirus exposure and HLA in healthy donors. The assay was immunoSEQ multiplex PCR, and TCRdb's table has in-frame clones only and misses some. The sample holds some 65,000 clones, just under 70% seen once. Sequenced material: PBMCs. The receptor set was obtained from a woman between 25 and 40 years old in good health and CMV-seronegative. The CDR3 runs from the conserved cysteine through the conserved F or W. Fields, in order: CDR3 protein, CDR3 DNA, J gene, clone size, D gene, V gene. D genes are given only for firm matches. Clone size is stated in some rows and not others, as once, few, many or a class when expanded.

CASSELWARGSSQPQHF TGCGCCAGCAGTGAGTTATGGGCCAGGGGCTCGAGTCAGCCCCAGCATTTT TRBJ1-5 NA NA TRBV10-2
CASSYRGTWTEAFF TGTGCCAGCAGTTACAGGGGGACGTGGACTGAAGCTTTCTTT TRBJ1-1 NA NA TRBV6-6
CASSRSGTAGALGTDTQYF TGTGCCAGCAGCAGATCCGGGACAGCGGGAGCCCTTGGCACAGATACGCAGTATTTT TRBJ2-3 NA NA TRBV7-3
CASGHPRSYGYTF TGTGCCAGCGGCCACCCCAGGTCCTATGGCTACACCTTC TRBJ1-2 NA NA TRBV2
CASSLGGTYSTEQYF TGTGCCAGCAGCTTGGGTGGAACATACAGCACCGAGCAGTACTTC TRBJ2-7 NA NA TRBV5-4
CAITLGGGYGYTF TGTGCCATCACCCTGGGGGGTGGCTATGGCTACACCTTC TRBJ1-2 NA NA TRBV10-3
CASSKERGVQFF TGTGCCAGCAGCAAAGAGCGGGGGGTGCAGTTCTTC TRBJ2-1 NA NA TRBV21-1
CASSLGYSQETQYF TGTGCCAGCAGCTTAGGATACAGCCAAGAGACCCAGTACTTC TRBJ2-5 NA NA TRBV7-9
CAWSGRGTLQGSYEQYF TGTGCCTGGAGCGGGCGCGGGACATTACAGGGGTCCTACGAGCAGTACTTC TRBJ2-7 NA NA TRBV30
CASSLRRATGANVLTF TGTGCCAGCAGCCTAAGGCGGGCAACTGGGGCCAACGTCCTGACTTTC TRBJ2-6 once NA TRBV7-6
CASSLWSSGGVKSNEQFF TGTGCCAGCAGCTTATGGAGTAGCGGGGGGGTAAAGAGCAATGAGCAGTTCTTC TRBJ2-1 NA TRBD2 TRBV7-3
CAWKGRGAVGETQYF TGTGCCTGGAAAGGCAGGGGGGCCGTTGGGGAGACCCAGTACTTC TRBJ2-5 NA NA TRBV30
CASSLVGGANYGYTF TGTGCCAGCAGCTTGGTAGGGGGTGCTAACTATGGCTACACCTTC TRBJ1-2 NA NA TRBV5-6
CAWSSGVDTDTQYF TGTGCCTGGAGTAGCGGGGTGGACACAGATACGCAGTATTTT TRBJ2-3 NA TRBD2 TRBV30
CAWSMRRPPNEQFF TGTGCCTGGAGTATGCGGCGACCTCCCAATGAGCAGTTCTTC TRBJ2-1 NA NA TRBV30
CASSPVTGTETQYF TGCGCCAGCAGCCCCGTGACAGGGACAGAGACCCAGTACTTC TRBJ2-5 few TRBD1 TRBV5-1
CASSYTDRDYNSPLHF TGTGCCAGCAGTTACACGGACAGGGACTATAATTCACCCCTCCACTTT TRBJ1-6 NA TRBD1 TRBV6-5
CASSVDRGSYNEQFF TGTGCCAGCAGCGTCGATAGGGGCTCCTACAATGAGCAGTTCTTC TRBJ2-1 NA NA TRBV9
CASSFRGDSGQYF TGTGCCAGCAGTTTCAGGGGCGATTCAGGGCAGTACTTC TRBJ2-7 NA NA TRBV27
CASSSTGKETQYF TGTGCCAGCAGTTCGACAGGGAAAGAGACTCAGTACTTC TRBJ2-5 NA TRBD1 TRBV6-6
CASSPTGTSLYEQYF TGTGCCAGCAGCCCCACCGGGACTAGTTTGTACGAGCAGTACTTC TRBJ2-7 NA TRBD2 TRBV7-8
CASSLYSSGEKLFF TGCGCCAGCAGCTTGTATAGCTCGGGAGAAAAACTGTTTTTT TRBJ1-4 medium-sized NA TRBV5-1
CASSFTGGGHGEAFF TGTGCCAGCAGCTTTACAGGGGGCGGTCATGGTGAAGCTTTCTTT TRBJ1-1 NA TRBD1 TRBV11-2
CASSSQAGGPSEQYF TGCGCCAGCAGCTCTCAAGCGGGGGGGCCGAGTGAGCAGTACTTC TRBJ2-7 few TRBD2 TRBV5-1
CASSFLGQGVYEQYF TGTGCCAGCAGCTTTCTGGGACAGGGGGTTTACGAGCAGTACTTC TRBJ2-7 few TRBD1 TRBV7-8
CASSLIAGVSTDTQYF TGTGCCAGCAGCCTAATAGCGGGGGTGAGCACAGATACGCAGTATTTT TRBJ2-3 NA TRBD2 TRBV9
CASSPPNYEQYF TGTGCCAGCAGCCCGCCTAACTACGAGCAGTACTTC TRBJ2-7 NA NA TRBV7-2
CASSLWGRTTQGQYF TGTGCCAGCAGTTTATGGGGCAGAACGACCCAGGGGCAGTACTTC TRBJ2-7 NA NA TRBV28
CASSDYRGGTGGGGYTF TGTGCCAGCAGTGATTACAGGGGGGGAACAGGGGGCGGTGGCTACACCTTC TRBJ1-2 NA TRBD1 TRBV2
CASSWTGHPRPKAFF TGTGCCAGCAGCTGGACAGGGCACCCGCGACCAAAAGCTTTCTTT TRBJ1-1 NA TRBD1 TRBV5-6
CASSLDGSGDIQYF TGTGCCAGCAGCTTAGACGGTTCGGGGGACATTCAGTACTTC TRBJ2-4 few NA TRBV7-2
CASSFTPSSYNEQFF TGTGCCAGCAGTTTCACCCCGAGCTCCTACAATGAGCAGTTCTTC TRBJ2-1 NA NA TRBV27
CASRGFLAGGPYNEQFF TGCGCCAGCAGGGGCTTCCTAGCGGGGGGGCCCTACAATGAGCAGTTCTTC TRBJ2-1 NA TRBD2 TRBV10-2
CASSGFMEGGEQFF TGTGCCAGCAGTGGGTTCATGGAGGGTGGTGAGCAGTTCTTC TRBJ2-1 NA NA TRBV6-1
CASTQGKYGYTF TGTGCCAGCACGCAGGGAAAATATGGCTACACCTTC TRBJ1-2 NA NA TRBV6-1
CASSNRQVRELGYTF TGTGCCAGCAGTAACCGACAGGTCCGCGAATTGGGCTACACCTTC TRBJ1-2 once NA TRBV6-5
CASRAAGGKTNEQFF TGTGCCAGCAGGGCTGCGGGGGGTAAAACCAATGAGCAGTTCTTC TRBJ2-1 NA TRBD2 TRBV25-1
CSVYQYPEYNEQFF TGCAGCGTTTATCAATACCCCGAGTACAATGAGCAGTTCTTC TRBJ2-1 many NA TRBV29-1
CASSTPYEQYF TGTGCCAGCAGCACTCCCTACGAGCAGTACTTC TRBJ2-7 NA NA TRBV7-2
CASSSQGMNTGELFF TGTGCCAGCAGCTCGCAGGGGATGAACACCGGGGAGCTGTTTTTT TRBJ2-2 NA NA TRBV7-3